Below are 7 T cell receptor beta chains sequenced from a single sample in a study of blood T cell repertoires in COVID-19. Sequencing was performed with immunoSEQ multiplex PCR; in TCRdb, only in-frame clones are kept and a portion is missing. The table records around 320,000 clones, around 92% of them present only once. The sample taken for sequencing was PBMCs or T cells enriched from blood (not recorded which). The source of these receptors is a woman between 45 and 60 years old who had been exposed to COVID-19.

CDR3 nucleotides: TGCGCCAGCAGCCGAGAGCGTCATGAGCAGTTCTTC. Translated: CASSRERHEQFF. The rearrangement uses TRBV4-1 and TRBJ2-1; no reliable D call. The CDR3 length is 12 residues. Trimming removed 4 bases at V and 8 bases at J, with 9 bases between. The germline gives CDR1 MGHRA, CDR2 YSYEKL.

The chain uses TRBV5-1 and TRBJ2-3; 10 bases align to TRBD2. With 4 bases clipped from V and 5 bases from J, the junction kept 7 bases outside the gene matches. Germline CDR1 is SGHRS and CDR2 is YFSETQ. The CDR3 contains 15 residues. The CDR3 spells CASSTSSGGLDTQYF. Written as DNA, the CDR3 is TGCGCCAGCAGCACTTCTAGCGGGGGCTTAGATACGCAGTATTTT.

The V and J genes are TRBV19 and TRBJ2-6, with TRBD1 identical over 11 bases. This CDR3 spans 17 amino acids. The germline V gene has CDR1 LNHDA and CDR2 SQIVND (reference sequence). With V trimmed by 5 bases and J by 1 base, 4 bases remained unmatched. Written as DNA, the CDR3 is TGTGCCAGTAGTTTCGGGACAGGGGGGTCTGGGGCCAACGTCCTGACTTTC. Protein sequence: CASSFGTGGSGANVLTF. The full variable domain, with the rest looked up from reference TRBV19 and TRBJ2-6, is DGGITQSPKYLFRKEGQNVTLSCEQNLNHDAMYWYRQDPGQGLRLIYYSQIVNDFQKGDIAEGYSVSREKKESFPLTVTSAQKNPTAFYLCASSFGTGGSGANVLTFGAGSRLTVL.

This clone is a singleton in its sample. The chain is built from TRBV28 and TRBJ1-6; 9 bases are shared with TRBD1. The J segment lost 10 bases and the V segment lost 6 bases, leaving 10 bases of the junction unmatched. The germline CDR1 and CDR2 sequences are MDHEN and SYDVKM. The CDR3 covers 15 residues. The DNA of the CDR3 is TGTGCCAGCAGGAACCGGGACAGGGCAGGGTCACCCCTCCACTTT. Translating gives CASRNRDRAGSPLHF.

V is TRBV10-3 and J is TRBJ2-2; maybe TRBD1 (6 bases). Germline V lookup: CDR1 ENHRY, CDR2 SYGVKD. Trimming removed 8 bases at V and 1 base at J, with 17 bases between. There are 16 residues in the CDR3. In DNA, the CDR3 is TGTGCCATCGGCCCCGTTGACAGGCTGAACACCGGGGAGCTGTTTTTT. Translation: CAIGPVDRLNTGELFF.

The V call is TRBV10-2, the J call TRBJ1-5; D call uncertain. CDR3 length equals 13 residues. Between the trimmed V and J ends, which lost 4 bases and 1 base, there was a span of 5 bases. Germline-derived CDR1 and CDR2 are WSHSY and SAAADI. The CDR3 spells CASSAGSNQPQHF. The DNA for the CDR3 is TGCGCCAGCAGTGCAGGAAGCAATCAGCCCCAGCATTTT.

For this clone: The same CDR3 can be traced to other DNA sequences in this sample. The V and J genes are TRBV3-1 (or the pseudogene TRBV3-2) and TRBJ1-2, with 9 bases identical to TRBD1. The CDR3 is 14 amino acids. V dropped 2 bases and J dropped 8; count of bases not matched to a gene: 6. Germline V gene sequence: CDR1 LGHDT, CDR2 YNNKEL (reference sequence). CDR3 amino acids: CASSQWGQGHGYTF. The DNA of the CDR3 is TGTGCCAGCAGCCAATGGGGACAGGGACACGGCTACACCTTC.